This entry features one TCR beta chain sequence. This sample is part of a study of response to subunit inactivated influenza vaccine. TCRdb re-called the RT-PCR reads with MiXCR, one entry per CDR3 protein. The table lists some 570,000 distinct CDR3 sequences, about 10% of them singletons, with roughly 9.6% in the top ten. The trim removed 0 bases at V and 5 bases at J, leaving 4 bases unmatched. The CDR3 is 16 residues long. Germline CDR1 reads SEHNR; CDR2 reads FQNEAQ (reference sequence). Separately, the same data were catalogued under a study of T cells expressing NK-cell markers. That source adds: What made the TCR beta cDNA was 5'RACE template switching with UMIs. It was sorted CD3+CD56+NKG2C+, CD3+CD56+NKG2C- and CD3+CD56-NKG2C+ T cells that supplied the TCR beta repertoires. Eight donors were sequenced, of whom seven were HCMV-seropositive, while the remaining one was HCMV-seronegative. Dominant NKG2C+ clonotypes accounted for about 1.0-8% of CD8+ T cells in six or seven donors. The leading position in the CD3+CD56-NKG2C+ fraction of a handful of donors also went to these clonotypes.

The receptor comes from a man over 45 who received an inactivated influenza vaccine. The chain is built from TRBV7-9 and TRBJ2-5; 12 bases map to TRBD1. Source: PBMCs from blood, taken on the day of vaccination. The CDR3 nucleotides are TGTGCCAGCAGCTTAGCGGGGACAGGGGGCGATGAGACCCAGTACTTC. Protein: CASSLAGTGGDETQYF. Full variable domain (outside the CDR3, taken from reference TRBV7-9 and TRBJ2-5): DTGVSQNPRHKITKRGQNVTFRCDPISEHNRLYWYRQTLGQGPEFLTYFQNEAQLEKSRLLSDRFSAERPKGSFSTLEIQRTEQGDSAMYLCASSLAGTGGDETQYFGPGTRLLVL.